Presented here are 7 T cell receptor beta chains from one specimen sequenced in a study of shared clonotypes between healthy human individuals. TCRdb keeps only in-frame clones here, not all; method: immunoSEQ multiplex PCR. The table records 500,000 to 650,000 clones, 70% to 80% of them present only once. The sequenced sample consisted of PBMCs. These receptors all come from a woman in her forties in good health. Some clones in this sample may be carry-over from other donors' samples.

A single count supports this clone. CDR3 loop: CASSRTIEAFF. As DNA, the CDR3 is TGTGCCAGCAGCCGTACGATTGAAGCTTTCTTT. The chain combines TRBV7-2 with TRBJ1-1; D is unresolved. The CDR3 length is 11 residues. Germline V gene lookup returns CDR1 SGHTA and CDR2 FQGNSA. Deletions cut 5 bases from V and 7 bases from J, with 8 bases between.

The table lists this clone with a count of one. The rearrangement joins TRBV6-6 to TRBJ2-7, with no clear D. V was shortened by 8 bases and J by 2 bases, with 13 bases between the two germline ends. The CDR3 is 13 amino acids. CDR1 is MNHNY, CDR2 SVGAGI, per germline (reference sequence). In DNA form, the CDR3 reads TGTGCCAGCCTCTTGAATAGGGCCTACGAGCAGTACTTC. It is translated as CASLLNRAYEQYF.

CDR3 in amino acids: CASSGRLAASTDTQYF. The CDR3 DNA reads TGTGCCAGCAGCGGAAGACTAGCGGCTAGCACAGATACGCAGTATTTT. The chain has TRBV9 and TRBJ2-3; 9 positions agree with TRBD2. The CDR3 spans 16 residues. Germline values: CDR1 SGDLS, CDR2 YYNGEE. J lost 0 bases, V lost 3 bases, and 5 bases had no gene match.

The CDR3 DNA reads as TGTGCCAGCAGCTTAAAAGGGGCAGGGGACTACAATGAGCAGTTCTTC. Residues: CASSLKGAGDYNEQFF. The chain carries TRBV7-6 and TRBJ2-1; possibly TRBD1 for D (6 bases). The V end was cut by 2 bases, the J end by 3 bases, with 14 bases between. Germline V gene data show CDR1 as SGHVS and CDR2 as FNYEAQ. This CDR3 contains 16 residues.

The V call is TRBV7-8, the J call TRBJ2-4, with TRBD2 as a possible D gene (6 bases). With 2 bases removed from V and 8 bases from J, the gap between germline ends came to 16 bases. CDR1 is SGHVS and CDR2 is FQNEAQ in the germline V gene. The CDR3 totals 15 residues. The CDR3 region has the DNA TGTGCCAGCAGCTTACCCAGCGGGCGGCTGGACATTCAGTACTTC. It codes for CASSLPSGRLDIQYF.

In the case of this clone: Being one base from a much bigger clone, this may be a read error. This chain connects TRBV6-6 to TRBJ1-1; D not certain. The CDR3 is 15 amino acids. Germline CDR1 reads MNHNY; CDR2 reads SVGAGI (reference sequence). V was trimmed by 0 bases and J by 5 bases, leaving 13 bases between them. The CDR3 coding sequence is TGTGCCAGCAGTTACTCCCTCCCACTAGGGACTGAAGCTTTCTTT. This codes for CASSYSLPLGTEAFF.

The V and J genes are TRBV10-3 and TRBJ2-2; a weak D match, TRBD2 (6 bases). This CDR3 has 15 amino acids. Trimming removed 4 bases at V and 1 base at J, with 10 bases between. The germline gives CDR1 ENHRY, CDR2 SYGVKD. CDR3 DNA: TGTGCCATCAGTGCGGGGAGGATGAACACCGGGGAGCTGTTTTTT. Its translation: CAISAGRMNTGELFF.